What follows is one T cell receptor (beta chain) and its context. Its antigen is as yet unknown. Arm-PCR of CDR3 regions with iRepertoire HTBI primers generated TCR beta libraries. Using its own MiXCR run on the multiplex PCR reads, TCRdb lists one record per CDR3 protein. The sample yields under 300,000 distinct CDR3 sequences, 20% to 25% seen once. This sample is part of a study of regulatory T cells in long-lasting Graves disease. Study findings and constraints: There were preferences for TRBV28, TRBJ1-2 and TRBJ2-5 in persistent disease. Because few samples were included, accuracy may have been lower.

Time point described: newly diagnosed GD, antithyroid drugs for less than 3 months. Construction of the TCR library relied on RNA isolated from PBMCs. This CDR3 has 13 residues. The germline gives CDR1 MNHEY, CDR2 SMNVEV (reference sequence). V dropped 11 bases and J dropped 4 bases, with 15 bases sitting between them. This receptor was taken from a female donor with Graves disease. Source: peripheral blood mononuclear cells (PBMCs), taken at new diagnosis, from a patient treated with antithyroid drugs. The chain is built from TRBV27 and TRBJ1-3, with D possibly matching TRBD1 (5 bases). The DNA of the CDR3 is TGTGCCTCCTCGGCGGACATCGGAAACACCATATATTTT. Protein sequence: CASSADIGNTIYF.